This T cell receptor (beta chain) was recorded in a study of identical twins. TCRdb used MiXCR to reprocess the 5' RACE reads, holding one entry per CDR3 protein. The sample lists about 520,000 distinct CDR3 sequences, 22% occurring once. The CDR3 contains 14 residues. These same data were also listed under a study on T cells expressing NK-cell markers. That study adds: Source material for TCR beta repertoires consisted of sorted CD3+CD56+NKG2C+, CD3+CD56+NKG2C- and CD3+CD56-NKG2C+ T cells.

The specimen was CD4+ T cells sorted from blood. The sequence came from a woman under 30 in good health. The chain has TRBV21-1 and TRBJ2-7; the table's D gene call, TRBD1, was not cross checked with the DNA. TRBV21-1 has pseudogene status. CDR3 sequence reads: CASSKPPGSYEQYF. CDR3 coding DNA: TGTGCCAGCAGCAAACCCCCAGGGTCTTACGAGCAGTACTTC.